These T cell receptor beta chains were read from a single sample in a study of technical replicates of blood from a few donors. TCRdb's copy holds only in-frame clones and misses some; the assay was immunoSEQ multiplex PCR. The table shows 75,000 to 95,000 clones, with 90% to 95% occurring only once. Sequences were obtained from T cells isolated from PBMCs. The receptor set was obtained from a human donor in good health. The CDR3 runs from the conserved cysteine through the conserved F or W. Clone size is given for some rows only: seen once, a few or many times, or a class if the clone is expanded.

>TRBV30|.
CAWSVQQPSRGLHF
>TRBV6-6|.
CASSQQGYYGYTF
>TRBV30|.
CATDSGRELTGELFF
>TRBV30|.
CAWSVRVGTGELFF
>TRBV4-1|.
CASSTSGQGASHNSPLHF
>TRBV7-3|.
CASSLTGLERAPLHF
>TRBV4-1|.
CASRSGLAPEEQFF
>TRBV5-1|.
CASNLVRGWGNQPQHF
>TRBV5-1|.
CASSLDLMREGPETQYF
>TRBV2|.
CASAGTRGETQYF
>TRBV5-4|.
CASSLEFRGNQPQHF
>TRBV7-9|.
CASSLAPRDSSFF
>TRBV11-3|.
CASSFGQGGYNEQFF
>TRBV6-1|.
CASSELDSEAYEQYF
>TRBV4-1|.
CASSLEGANTEAFF
>TRBV5-6|.
CASSLEGQGGNEQFF
>TRBV27|.
CASSSTGGSLLYNEQFF
>TRBV4-1|.
CASSQVLAGLAFNEQFF
>TRBV18|.
CASSRTGGDFYEQYF
>TRBV5-1|.
CASSAMGQGNTYEQYF
>TRBV18|.
CASSTRQEGKETQYF
>TRBV28|.
CASSLRGLAGYEQYF
>TRBV6-1|.
CIRMGAGNTIYF
>TRBV29-1|.
CSVGQGGGGGYTF
>TRBV6-5|.
CASSPWAGRPYEQYF
>TRBV4-1|few
CASSPNYDRSNQPQHF
>TRBV10-1|.
CASSKYTGELFF
>TRBV4-1|.
CASSNGPAGFQETQYF
>TRBV9|few
CASSAGGQGRTEAFF
>TRBV2|.
CASSDQGSVQETQYF
>TRBV7-2|.
CASSLAPIPTNEKLFF
>TRBV10-2|.
CASSNSNQPQHF
>TRBV6-5|once
CASSYEGLGSYNEQFF
>TRBV10-2|.
CASSEFLGGYGYTF
>TRBV28|.
CASSSTVNRESEYGYTF
>TRBV28|.
CASSFFLLRDSYQPQHF
>TRBV2|.
CASSGAGGAHTGELFF
>TRBV25-1|.
CASSAGTGTLNQPQHF
>TRBV4-1|.
CASSQGSGVGNQPQHF
>TRBV30|.
CAWSVPRYTDLSGANVLTF
>TRBV14|.
CASSQDRDSTYNEQFF
>TRBV5-6|.
CASSLGQGALGNYGYTF
>TRBV4-1|.
CASSQVQNTIYF
>TRBV6-1|.
CASSEFSGGPIEQYF
>TRBV4-1|once
CASSPLEVATNEKLFF
>TRBV27|once
CASTSRGGANYGYTF
>TRBV4-1|.
CASSEPAGARGPNQPQHF
>TRBV14|.
CASSQGQRSTYEQYF
>TRBV5-1|.
CASSLGGALGGAKNIQYF
>TRBV18|once
CASSPDGGANTGELFF
>TRBV7-3|.
CASSPPSGGETQYF
>TRBV4-1|.
CASSQTGQAYEQYF
>TRBV19|.
CASSSQGAGTPTEQYF
>TRBV13|.
CASVGSTRDTQYF
>TRBV19|.
CASSIGPADRYEQYF
>TRBV4-1|.
CASSLQGERSYEQYF
>TRBV6-1|.
CASSERGTRTASTGELFF
>TRBV29-1|.
CSVRGLAGRTDTQYF
>TRBV30|.
CAWSVGLAGTGEQYF